This T cell receptor (beta chain) was sequenced for a study of CD8+ T cells in alopecia areata. RNA extraction and reverse transcription yielded cDNA as sequencing template. TCRdb keeps only in-frame clones here, not all; method: immunoSEQ multiplex PCR. This table holds some 100,000 clones, around two fifths found once. Sample: CD4+ T cells sorted from blood. The sequence was collected from a human donor with alopecia areata.

The CDR3 DNA is TGCAGCGTTGAAGATATAGGAAACACCATATATTTT. This codes for CSVEDIGNTIYF. The rearrangement uses TRBV29-1 and TRBJ1-3; D not certain. V lost 0 bases and J lost 4, with 4 bases in between. Germline V gives CDR1 SQVTM, CDR2 ANQGSEA. This CDR3 has 12 amino acids.